This T cell receptor (beta chain) comes out of a study of blood T cell repertoires in COVID-19. Recruits, aged roughly 18 to 95 years, lived in 25 or so US areas. Measured with immunoSEQ multiplex PCR; TCRdb has only the in-frame clones, and not every one. The sample contains around 480,000 clones, 87% of which appear only once. The ends were cut back, 4 bases at V and 3 bases at J, with 14 bases in the middle. Germline CDR1 and CDR2: SGHRS and YFSETQ. The CDR3 has 14 residues. The clonotype was recovered from a woman aged 18-35 years who had recovered from COVID-19. The sequencing input was PBMCs or T cells enriched from blood (not recorded which). This chain uses TRBV5-1 with TRBJ2-7; D possibly corresponds to TRBD2 (5 bases). Here the CDR3 reads CASSPGIANYEQYF. CDR3 sequence (DNA): TGCGCCAGCAGCCCCGGGATTGCGAACTACGAGCAGTACTTC.